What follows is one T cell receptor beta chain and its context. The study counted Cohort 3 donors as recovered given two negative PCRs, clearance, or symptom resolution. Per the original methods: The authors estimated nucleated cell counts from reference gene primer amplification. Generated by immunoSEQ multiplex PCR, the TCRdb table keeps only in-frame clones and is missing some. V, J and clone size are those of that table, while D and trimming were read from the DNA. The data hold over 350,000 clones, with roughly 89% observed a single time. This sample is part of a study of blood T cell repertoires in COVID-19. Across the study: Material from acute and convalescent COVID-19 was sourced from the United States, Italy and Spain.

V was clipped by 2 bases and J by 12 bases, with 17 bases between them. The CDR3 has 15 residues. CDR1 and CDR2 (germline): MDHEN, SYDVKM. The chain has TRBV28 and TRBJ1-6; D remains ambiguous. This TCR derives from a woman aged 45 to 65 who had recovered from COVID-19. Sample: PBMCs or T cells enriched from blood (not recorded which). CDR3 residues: CASSLPPNLYEPLHF. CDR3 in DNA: TGTGCCAGCAGTTTACCTCCAAACCTATACGAACCCCTCCACTTT. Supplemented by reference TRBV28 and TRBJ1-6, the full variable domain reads DVKVTQSSRYLVKRTGEKVFLECVQDMDHENMFWYRQDPGLGLRLIYFSYDVKMKEKGDIPEGYSVSREKKERFSLILESASTNQTSMYLCASSLPPNLYEPLHFGNGTRLTVT.